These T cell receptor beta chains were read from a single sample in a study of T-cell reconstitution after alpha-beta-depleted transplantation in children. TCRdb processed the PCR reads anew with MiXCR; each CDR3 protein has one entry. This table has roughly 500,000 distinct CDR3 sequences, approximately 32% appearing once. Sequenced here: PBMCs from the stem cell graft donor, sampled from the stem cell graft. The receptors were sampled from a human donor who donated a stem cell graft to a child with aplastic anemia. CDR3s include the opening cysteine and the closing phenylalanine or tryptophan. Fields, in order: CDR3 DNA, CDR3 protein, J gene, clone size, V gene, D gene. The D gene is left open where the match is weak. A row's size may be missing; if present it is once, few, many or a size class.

TGCAGTGCGCCGGTTCCCCCGCTCTCTGGAAACACCATATATTTT CSAPVPPLSGNTIYF TRBJ1-3 few TRBV20-1 -
TGTGCCAGCATCGGGGGGCACGAGGAGACCCAGTACTTC CASIGGHEETQYF TRBJ2-5 - TRBV12-3/TRBV12-4 -
TGTGCCAGCAGCCAACAGGGTTTCGGCACTGAAGCTTTCTTT CASSQQGFGTEAFF TRBJ1-1 few TRBV14 -
TGTGCCAGCACCGACGCTATTGGAAACACCATATATTTT CASTDAIGNTIYF TRBJ1-3 few TRBV6-2/TRBV6-3 -
TGTGCCAGCAGCCTAGCGGGAGGGATTGAGACCCAGTACTTC CASSLAGGIETQYF TRBJ2-5 - TRBV28 TRBD2
TGTGCCTGGAAGTCTGGGAGTGAAAAACTGTTTTTT CAWKSGSEKLFF TRBJ1-4 few TRBV30 -
TGTGCCAGCAGCTCCAACGAGAGGAGAAGTGGGTACGAGCAGTACTTC CASSSNERRSGYEQYF TRBJ2-7 - TRBV28 -
TGTGCCAGCAGCTCCTACGACAGGGTAGAAGAGACCCAGTACTTC CASSSYDRVEETQYF TRBJ2-5 - TRBV7-1 TRBD1
TGCAGCGCTGGTGGGGGTCCTACGTCCGAGCAGTACTTC CSAGGGPTSEQYF TRBJ2-7 - TRBV29-1 -
TGTGCCAGTAGTATTGTCCCGAATCAGCCCCAGCATTTT CASSIVPNQPQHF TRBJ1-5 - TRBV19 -
TGTGCCAGTGATACGACAGGGCATAATTCACCCCTCCACTTT CASDTTGHNSPLHF TRBJ1-6 few TRBV12-3/TRBV12-4 TRBD1
TGTGCCACCAGCAGAGATCGAGGCGCGAGTCAGCCCCAGCATTTT CATSRDRGASQPQHF TRBJ1-5 few TRBV15 -